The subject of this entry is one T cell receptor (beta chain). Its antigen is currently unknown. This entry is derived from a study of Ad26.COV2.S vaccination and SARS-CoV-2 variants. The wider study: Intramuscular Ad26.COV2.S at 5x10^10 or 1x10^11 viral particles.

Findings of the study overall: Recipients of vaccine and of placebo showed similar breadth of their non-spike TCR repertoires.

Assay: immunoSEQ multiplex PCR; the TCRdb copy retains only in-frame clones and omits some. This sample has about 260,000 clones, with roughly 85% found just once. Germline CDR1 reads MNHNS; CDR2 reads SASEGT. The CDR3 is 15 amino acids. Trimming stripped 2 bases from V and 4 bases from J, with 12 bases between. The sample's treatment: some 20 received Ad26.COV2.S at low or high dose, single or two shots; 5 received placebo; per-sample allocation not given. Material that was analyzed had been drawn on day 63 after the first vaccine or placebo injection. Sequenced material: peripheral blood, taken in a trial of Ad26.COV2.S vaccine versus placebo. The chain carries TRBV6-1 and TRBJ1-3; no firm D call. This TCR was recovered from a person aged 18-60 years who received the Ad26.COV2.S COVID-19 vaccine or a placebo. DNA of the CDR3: TGTGCCAGCAGTGAAAGCCTGGGGAGAGGAAACACCATATATTTT. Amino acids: CASSESLGRGNTIYF.